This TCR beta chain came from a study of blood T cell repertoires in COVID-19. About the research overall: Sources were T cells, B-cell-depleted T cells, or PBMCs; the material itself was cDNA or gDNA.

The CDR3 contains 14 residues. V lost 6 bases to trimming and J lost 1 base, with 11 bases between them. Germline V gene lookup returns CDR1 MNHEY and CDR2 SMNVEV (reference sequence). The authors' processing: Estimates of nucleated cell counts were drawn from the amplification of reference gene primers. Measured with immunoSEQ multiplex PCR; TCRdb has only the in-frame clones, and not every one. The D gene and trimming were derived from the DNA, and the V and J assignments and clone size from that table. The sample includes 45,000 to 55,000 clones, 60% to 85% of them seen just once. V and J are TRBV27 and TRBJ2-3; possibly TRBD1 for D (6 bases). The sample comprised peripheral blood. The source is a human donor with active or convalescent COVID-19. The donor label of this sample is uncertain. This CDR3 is CASRNRQGTDTQYF. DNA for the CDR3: TGTGCCAGCAGAAATCGACAGGGCACAGATACGCAGTATTTT.